Listed below are T cell receptor beta chains from one sample, sequenced in a study of blood T cell repertoires in COVID-19. The table came from immunoSEQ multiplex PCR; TCRdb's copy has only in-frame clones and leaves some out. The table includes about 98,000 clones, 70% to 90% detected once. Sequences were obtained from peripheral blood. Source of these receptors: a man in his sixties or seventies with acute or convalescent COVID-19. Each CDR3 is given with its conserved first and last residue. D genes are given only for firm matches. A row's size may be missing; if present it is once, few, many or a size class.

J: TRBJ2-7; D: -; size: -; V: TRBV28; DNA: TGTGCCAGCAGCTTTCGAGCAGGGGAGACATCCTACGAGCAGTACTTC; CDR3: CASSFRAGETSYEQYF
J: TRBJ2-3; D: -; size: -; V: TRBV2; DNA: TGTGCCAGCATCGCGGGTGGCACAGATACGCAGTATTTT; CDR3: CASIAGGTDTQYF
J: TRBJ1-1; D: TRBD1; size: -; V: TRBV6-1; DNA: TGTGCCAGCAGTGAACGGACAGGGAGAGGCACTGAAGCTTTCTTT; CDR3: CASSERTGRGTEAFF
J: TRBJ1-2; D: -; size: few; V: TRBV27; DNA: TGTGCCAGCAGCCCTACGGGAGGGGTCCTCTATGGCTACACCTTC; CDR3: CASSPTGGVLYGYTF
J: TRBJ1-4; D: -; size: -; V: TRBV13; DNA: TGTGCCAGCAGCTTGTTGGGGCCAAGGGGAAAACTGTTTTTT; CDR3: CASSLLGPRGKLFF
J: TRBJ2-3; D: TRBD2; size: -; V: TRBV4-1; DNA: TGCGCCAGCAGCCACACTTTAGCGGGGACCACAGATACGCAGTATTTT; CDR3: CASSHTLAGTTDTQYF
J: TRBJ2-7; D: -; size: -; V: TRBV11-2; DNA: TGTGCCAGCAGCCACCCGGGACTCCGCTTTGAGCAGTACTTC; CDR3: CASSHPGLRFEQYF
J: TRBJ2-7; D: TRBD2; size: -; V: TRBV6-1; DNA: TGTGCCAGCAGTGCCTATAGCGGGGGGTTGCCCTACGAGCAGTACTTC; CDR3: CASSAYSGGLPYEQYF
J: TRBJ2-5; D: -; size: -; V: TRBV5-6; DNA: TGTGCCAGCAGCTTGTCTCCCCAAGAGACCCAGTACTTC; CDR3: CASSLSPQETQYF
J: TRBJ2-7; D: -; size: -; V: TRBV5-6; DNA: TGTGCCAGCAGCTTGCTGTCTGGGCCCTACGAGCAGTACTTC; CDR3: CASSLLSGPYEQYF
J: TRBJ2-2; D: -; size: -; V: TRBV6-4; DNA: TGTGCCAGCCCCCCAGGGGTGCCCGGGGAGCTGTTTTTT; CDR3: CASPPGVPGELFF
J: TRBJ2-3; D: TRBD1; size: -; V: TRBV3-1/TRBV3-2; DNA: TGTGCCAGCAGCCAAGAACTGGGACAGGGGTACACAGATACGCAGTATTTT; CDR3: CASSQELGQGYTDTQYF
J: TRBJ2-7; D: -; size: -; V: TRBV3-1/TRBV3-2; DNA: TGTGCCAGCAGCCAAGACAGGGTCCGAGAGAGAGAGCAGTACTTC; CDR3: CASSQDRVREREQYF
J: TRBJ2-1; D: TRBD2; size: -; V: TRBV7-3; DNA: TGTGCCAGCAGCTTAAGGTCTAGCGGGTACAATGAGCAGTTCTTC; CDR3: CASSLRSSGYNEQFF
J: TRBJ1-3; D: -; size: -; V: TRBV3-1/TRBV3-2; DNA: TGTGCCAGCAGCCCGTCTACCGGAAACACCATATATTTT; CDR3: CASSPSTGNTIYF